The rows below give T cell receptor beta chains drawn from one sample of a study of CD8+CD57+ T cells in acquired aplastic anemia. TCRdb reprocessed the reads via MiXCR and lists one record per CDR3 protein. Of under 500,000 distinct CDR3 sequences listed, about a third are singletons. The sequenced material came from sorted CD4+, CD8+, or CD8+CD57+ T cells (not recorded which) from PBMCs. Receptors were obtained from a human donor with aplastic anemia. Each CDR3 is given with its conserved first and last residue.

v_gene	j_gene	CDR3aa
TRBV25-1	TRBJ1-1	CASRDNAGWENTEAFF
TRBV29-1	TRBJ2-7	CSVTSHGGDYEQYF
TRBV20-1	TRBJ2-7	CSARNSGGAEEQYF
TRBV12-3/TRBV12-4	TRBJ1-2	CASTLTGGGGGYTF
TRBV27	TRBJ1-5	CASGREGGPFAPQHF
TRBV5-4	TRBJ1-3	CASSPNGGSGNTIYF
TRBV7-2	TRBJ1-2	CASSLTAGNYGYTF
TRBV9	TRBJ1-2	CASSPDRGVGYTF
TRBV25-1	TRBJ1-6	CASSARGSTYSPLHF
TRBV5-1	TRBJ2-1	CASSLAGDNEQFF
TRBV2	TRBJ1-6	CASSMDSRSSPLHF
TRBV6-1	TRBJ2-7	CASSPGTASYEQYF
TRBV20-1	TRBJ2-7	CSAQTSGRDSYEQYF
TRBV12-3/TRBV12-4	TRBJ1-2	CASSLGRTARGYTF
TRBV4-1	TRBJ1-2	CASSHQSSQGLSNYGYTF
TRBV27	TRBJ2-5	CASSLSSRIREETQYF
TRBV24-1	TRBJ2-7	CATSDPTGEQYF
TRBV30	TRBJ1-3	CAWSAPKDRISGNTIYF
TRBV25-1	TRBJ1-6	CASSGGLGNSPLHF
TRBV10-3	TRBJ2-7	CASTTTDVGFEQYF
TRBV19	TRBJ1-6	CASSLPRGQHNSPLHF
TRBV7-6	TRBJ2-6	CASSQGNSFSGANVLTF
TRBV7-9	TRBJ1-4	CASSLFTGEKLFF
TRBV7-2	TRBJ1-2	CASSYRHLNYGYTF
TRBV14	TRBJ2-7	CASSQDIWRRPYEQYF
TRBV6-1	TRBJ2-1	CASSSTDREVNEQFF
TRBV19	TRBJ2-7	CASSIVGGVYYEQYF
TRBV24-1	TRBJ1-1	CATSDPTGGTEAFF
TRBV20-1	TRBJ2-1	CSASQLAYNEQFF
TRBV25-1	TRBJ1-5	CAWSSPWGNQPQHF
TRBV7-2	TRBJ2-1	CASRLAGGYNEQFF
TRBV11-2	TRBJ2-3	CASSPGTSGRADTQYF
TRBV25-1	TRBJ1-6	CASSHLEGSSSSPLHF
TRBV5-1	TRBJ2-7	CASSLEGLGSIEQYF
TRBV5-1	TRBJ1-1	CASSGEGGVNTEAFF
TRBV10-3	TRBJ2-2	CAIRGSGEGGGELFF
TRBV2	TRBJ2-2	CASIGPGVTGELFF
TRBV7-7	TRBJ2-7	CASSRDLNYEQYF
TRBV12-3/TRBV12-4	TRBJ2-6	CASSFGSSGANVLTF
TRBV30	TRBJ1-6	CASTESNSPLHF
TRBV9	TRBJ2-5	CASREAWAQETQYF
TRBV20-1	TRBJ1-2	CSALWGANYGYTF
TRBV2	TRBJ2-4	CASSSGDFKNIQYF
TRBV24-1	TRBJ2-1	CATSDFTSGRQEQFF
TRBV20-1	TRBJ1-2	CSASPAGHGYTF
TRBV28	TRBJ1-2	CASSLWGQGTNYGYTF
TRBV7-2	TRBJ2-5	CASSLGSLQETQYF
TRBV2	TRBJ1-1	CASSAVNTEAFF
TRBV5-1	TRBJ2-7	CASSLYGTYEQYF
TRBV7-2	TRBJ1-1	CASSLDRGRRGTEAFF
TRBV9	TRBJ2-5	CASSVLSGSSGETQYF
TRBV19	TRBJ2-2	CASSIPTLAGTNTGELFF